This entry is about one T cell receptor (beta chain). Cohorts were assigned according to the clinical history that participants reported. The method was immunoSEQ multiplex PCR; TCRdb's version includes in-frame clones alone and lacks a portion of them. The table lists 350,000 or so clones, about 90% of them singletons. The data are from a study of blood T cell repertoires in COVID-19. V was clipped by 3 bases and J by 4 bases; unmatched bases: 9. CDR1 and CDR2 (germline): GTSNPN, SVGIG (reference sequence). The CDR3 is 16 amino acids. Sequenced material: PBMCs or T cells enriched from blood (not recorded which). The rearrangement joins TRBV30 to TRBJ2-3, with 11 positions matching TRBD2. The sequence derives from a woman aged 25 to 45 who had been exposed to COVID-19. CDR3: CAWRRGVAGGPDTQYF. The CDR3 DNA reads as TGTGCCTGGAGGAGGGGAGTAGCGGGAGGGCCAGATACGCAGTATTTT.